This note documents a single T cell receptor beta chain sequence. This entry belongs to a study of blood T cell repertoires in COVID-19. The overall study: Sites in the United States, Italy and Spain provided acute and convalescent COVID-19 samples.

V gave up 5 bases and J gave up 5 bases; unmatched junction bases: 8. The V gene's germline CDR1 is SGHNT and CDR2 YENEEA. The CDR3 is 14 residues long. Some clones are missing from TCRdb's copy, which holds only in-frame ones; the method was immunoSEQ multiplex PCR. In the table there are roughly 270,000 clones, 85% of which are singletons. Participant ages covered roughly 18 to 89 years across around 22 US areas. Cohort assignment relied on participant-reported clinical history. Resolution of symptoms, clearance, or two negative PCRs was present in recovered Cohort 3 donors. The chain recombines TRBV11-3 with TRBJ2-5, with 7 bases fitting TRBD2. Source material: PBMCs or T cells enriched from blood (not recorded which). This TCR came from a woman aged 50 to 60 who had recovered from COVID-19. CDR3 region: CASSQTGLVETQYF. In nucleotides, the CDR3 is TGTGCCAGCAGCCAAACAGGACTAGTGGAGACCCAGTACTTC.